This TCR beta chain was retrieved from a study of radiation and T cells in renal cell carcinoma. As for the study in general: Nephrectomy followed 15 Gy stereotactic body radiation by 4 weeks. Findings and caveats of the study: In blood, top tumor clones expanded by 2 weeks, shrinking by 4. Baseline intratumoral clonotype presence is unknown without pretreatment biopsies.

TCRdb's table, derived via immunoSEQ multiplex PCR, lists solely in-frame clones and lacks some. The sample includes 95,000 to 150,000 clones, around 83% of them seen just once. V was pared by 3 bases and J by 5 bases, with 13 bases between. CDR1 and CDR2 (germline): SGHAT, FQNNGV. This CDR3 region has 14 residues. Comments on this clone: Its antigen is unidentified.

Time point: baseline pretreatment blood. The treatment: 15 Gy SBRT to primary tumor, nephrectomy 4 weeks later. The tumor was a clear cell renal cell carcinoma. The clonotype was recovered from a woman aged 55 to 70 with renal cell carcinoma. The chain has TRBV11-2 and TRBJ1-1; D remains ambiguous. The source was blood, collected from a patient whose treatment included radiotherapy and nephrectomy. In DNA form, the CDR3 reads TGTGCCAGCAGCTTCGCACGGGCCGGTACTGAAGCTTTCTTT. Translation: CASSFARAGTEAFF.